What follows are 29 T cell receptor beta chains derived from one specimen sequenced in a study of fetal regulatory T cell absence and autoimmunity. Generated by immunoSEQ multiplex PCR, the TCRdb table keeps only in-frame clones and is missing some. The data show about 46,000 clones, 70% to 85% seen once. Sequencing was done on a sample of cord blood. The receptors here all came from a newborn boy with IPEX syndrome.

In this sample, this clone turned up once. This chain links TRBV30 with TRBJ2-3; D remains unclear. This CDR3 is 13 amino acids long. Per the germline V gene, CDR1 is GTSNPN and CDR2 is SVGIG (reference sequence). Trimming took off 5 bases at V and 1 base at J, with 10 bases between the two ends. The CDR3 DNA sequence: TGTGCCTGGGAAGAGTTGGGCACAGATACGCAGTATTTT. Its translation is CAWEELGTDTQYF.

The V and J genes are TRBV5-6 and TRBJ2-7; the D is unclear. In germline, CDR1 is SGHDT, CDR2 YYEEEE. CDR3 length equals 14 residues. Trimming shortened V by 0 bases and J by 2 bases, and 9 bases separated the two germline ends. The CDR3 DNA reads TGTGCCAGCAGCTTGGCACACACGCCCTACGAGCAGTACTTC. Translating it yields CASSLAHTPYEQYF.

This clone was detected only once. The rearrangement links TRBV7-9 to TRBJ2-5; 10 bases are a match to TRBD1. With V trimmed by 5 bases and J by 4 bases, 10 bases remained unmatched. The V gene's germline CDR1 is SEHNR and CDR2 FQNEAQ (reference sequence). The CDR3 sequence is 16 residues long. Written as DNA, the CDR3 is TGTGCCAGCAGCCCAGGACAGGGGGAAAGGCCAGAGACCCAGTACTTC. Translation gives CASSPGQGERPETQYF.

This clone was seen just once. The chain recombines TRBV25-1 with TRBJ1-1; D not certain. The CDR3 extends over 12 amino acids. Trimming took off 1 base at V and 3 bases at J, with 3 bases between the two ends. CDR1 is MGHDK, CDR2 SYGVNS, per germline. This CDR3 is CASSEWDTEAFF. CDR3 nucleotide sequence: TGTGCCAGCAGTGAATGGGACACTGAAGCTTTCTTT.

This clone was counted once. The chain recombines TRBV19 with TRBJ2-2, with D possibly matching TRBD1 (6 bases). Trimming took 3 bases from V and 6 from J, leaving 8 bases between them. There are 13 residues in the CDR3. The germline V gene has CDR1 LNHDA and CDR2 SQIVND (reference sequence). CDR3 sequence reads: CASSIRGPGELFF. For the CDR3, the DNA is TGTGCCAGTAGTATCAGGGGTCCCGGGGAGCTGTTTTTT.

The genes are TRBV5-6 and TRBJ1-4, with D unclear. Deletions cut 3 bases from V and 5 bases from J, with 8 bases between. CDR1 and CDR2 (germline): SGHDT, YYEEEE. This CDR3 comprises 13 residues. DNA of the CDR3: TGTGCCAGCAGCTCCGGTTACAATGAAAAACTGTTTTTT. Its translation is CASSSGYNEKLFF.

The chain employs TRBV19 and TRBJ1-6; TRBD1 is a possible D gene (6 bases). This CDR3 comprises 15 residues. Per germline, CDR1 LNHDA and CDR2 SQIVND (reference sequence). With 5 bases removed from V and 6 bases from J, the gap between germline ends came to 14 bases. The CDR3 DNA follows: TGTGCCAGTAGTGAGACAGGTTCTGGTAATTCACCCCTCCACTTT. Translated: CASSETGSGNSPLHF.

As DNA, the CDR3 is TGCGCCAGCAGCCAGGCGGGACAATTCACTGAAGCTTTCTTT. Translating gives CASSQAGQFTEAFF. The chain has TRBV4-1 and TRBJ1-1; a weak D match, TRBD1 (6 bases). V dropped 3 bases and J dropped 4 bases, with 12 bases sitting between them. Germline CDR1 is MGHRA and CDR2 is YSYEKL. The CDR3 runs to 14 residues.

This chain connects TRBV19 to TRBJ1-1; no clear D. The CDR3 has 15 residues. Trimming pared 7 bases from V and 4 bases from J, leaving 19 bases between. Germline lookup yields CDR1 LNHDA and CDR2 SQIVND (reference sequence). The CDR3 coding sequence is TGTGCCAGTACCACCCCAAGCCCCTGGGGCACTGAAGCTTTCTTT. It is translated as CASTTPSPWGTEAFF.

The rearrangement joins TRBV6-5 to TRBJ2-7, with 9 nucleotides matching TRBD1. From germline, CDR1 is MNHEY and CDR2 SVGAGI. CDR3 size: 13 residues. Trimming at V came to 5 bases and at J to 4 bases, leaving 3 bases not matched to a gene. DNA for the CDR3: TGTGCCAGCAGTCTACAGGGGGCTTACGAGCAGTACTTC. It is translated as CASSLQGAYEQYF.

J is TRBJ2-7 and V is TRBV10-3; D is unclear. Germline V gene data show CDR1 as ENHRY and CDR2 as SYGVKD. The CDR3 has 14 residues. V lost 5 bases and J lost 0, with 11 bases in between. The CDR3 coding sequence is TGTGCCATCAGTCCGGCACCGGTCTCCTACGAGCAGTACTTC. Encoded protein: CAISPAPVSYEQYF.

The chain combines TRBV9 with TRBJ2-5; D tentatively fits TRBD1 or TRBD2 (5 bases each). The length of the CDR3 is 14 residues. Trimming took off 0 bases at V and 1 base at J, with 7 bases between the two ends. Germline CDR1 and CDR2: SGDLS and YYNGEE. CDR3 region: CASSVGGTQETQYF. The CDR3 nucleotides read TGTGCCAGCAGCGTAGGGGGGACCCAAGAGACCCAGTACTTC.

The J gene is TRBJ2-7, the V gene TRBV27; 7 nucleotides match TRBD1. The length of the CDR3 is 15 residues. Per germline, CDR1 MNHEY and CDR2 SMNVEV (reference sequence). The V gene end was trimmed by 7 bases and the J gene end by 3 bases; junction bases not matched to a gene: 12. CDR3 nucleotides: TGTGCCAGCATATTCACAGGGGAACCCAACTACGAGCAGTACTTC. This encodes CASIFTGEPNYEQYF.

This CDR3 is CASSLVGPGELFF. The CDR3, as DNA: TGCGCCAGCAGCTTGGTAGGGCCCGGGGAGCTGTTTTTT. The rearrangement uses TRBV5-1 and TRBJ2-2; no reliable D call. V dropped 0 bases and J dropped 6 bases, with 6 bases sitting between them. Germline assignment: CDR1 SGHRS and CDR2 YFSETQ. This CDR3 has 13 amino acids. Combining the CDR3 with reference TRBV5-1 and TRBJ2-2 gives the whole variable domain KAGVTQTPRYLIKTRGQQVTLSCSPISGHRSVSWYQQTPGQGLQFLFEYFSETQRNKGNFPGRFSGRQFSNSRSEMNVSTLELGDSALYLCASSLVGPGELFFGEGSRLTVL.

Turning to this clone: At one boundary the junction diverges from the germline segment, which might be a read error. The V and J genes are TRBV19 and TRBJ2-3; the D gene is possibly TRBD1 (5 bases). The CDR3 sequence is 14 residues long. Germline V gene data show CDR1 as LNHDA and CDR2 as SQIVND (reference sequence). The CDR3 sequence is CASSPRSRTGTQYF. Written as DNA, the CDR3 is TGTGCCAGTAGTCCTAGGTCCAGAACAGGTACGCAGTATTTT.

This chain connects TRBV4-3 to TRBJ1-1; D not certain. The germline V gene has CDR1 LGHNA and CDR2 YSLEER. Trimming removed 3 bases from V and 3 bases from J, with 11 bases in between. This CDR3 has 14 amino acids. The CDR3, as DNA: TGCGCCAGCAGCCAGACCCTTGGGCACACTGAAGCTTTCTTT. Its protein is CASSQTLGHTEAFF.

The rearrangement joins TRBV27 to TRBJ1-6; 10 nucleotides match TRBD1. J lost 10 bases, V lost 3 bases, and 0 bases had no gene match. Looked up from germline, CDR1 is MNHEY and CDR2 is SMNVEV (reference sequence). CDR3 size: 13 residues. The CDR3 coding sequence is TGTGCCAGCAGTTTGACAGGGGGCTCACCCCTCCACTTT. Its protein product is CASSLTGGSPLHF.

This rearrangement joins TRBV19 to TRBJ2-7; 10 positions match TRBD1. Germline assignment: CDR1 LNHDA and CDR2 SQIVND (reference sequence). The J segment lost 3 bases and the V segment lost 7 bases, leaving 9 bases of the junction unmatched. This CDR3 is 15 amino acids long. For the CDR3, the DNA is TGTGCCAGTACATTAGGAGACAGGGGGCTCTACGAGCAGTACTTC. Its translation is CASTLGDRGLYEQYF.

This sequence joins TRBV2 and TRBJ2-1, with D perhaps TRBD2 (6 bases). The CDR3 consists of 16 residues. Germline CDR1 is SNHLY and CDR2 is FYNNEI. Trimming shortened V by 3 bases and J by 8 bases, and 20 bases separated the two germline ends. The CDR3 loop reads CASSDPGRGTGDEQFF. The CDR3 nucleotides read TGTGCCAGCAGTGATCCCGGCCGGGGGACTGGGGATGAGCAGTTCTTC.

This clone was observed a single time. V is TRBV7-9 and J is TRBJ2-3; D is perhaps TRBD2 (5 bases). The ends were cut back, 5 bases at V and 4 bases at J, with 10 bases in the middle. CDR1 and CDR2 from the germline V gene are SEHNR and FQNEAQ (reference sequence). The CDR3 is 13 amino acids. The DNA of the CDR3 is TGTGCCAGCAGCCTACCGGAGGCAGATACGCAGTATTTT. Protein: CASSLPEADTQYF.

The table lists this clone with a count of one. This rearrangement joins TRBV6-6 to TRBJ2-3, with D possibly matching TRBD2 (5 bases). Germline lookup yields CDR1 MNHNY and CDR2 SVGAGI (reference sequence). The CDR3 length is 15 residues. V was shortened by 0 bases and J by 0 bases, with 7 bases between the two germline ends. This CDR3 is CASSYSRASTDTQYF. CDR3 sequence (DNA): TGTGCCAGCAGTTACTCGAGGGCTAGCACAGATACGCAGTATTTT.

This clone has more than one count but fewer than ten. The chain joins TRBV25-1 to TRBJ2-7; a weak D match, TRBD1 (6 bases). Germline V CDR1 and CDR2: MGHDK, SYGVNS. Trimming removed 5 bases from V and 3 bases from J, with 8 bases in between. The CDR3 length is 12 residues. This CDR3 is CASSQGHYEQYF. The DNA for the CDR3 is TGTGCCAGCAGTCAGGGACACTACGAGCAGTACTTC.

This chain's CDR3 is CSARDASSYEQYF. The CDR3 DNA is TGCAGCGCTCGGGACGCCAGCTCCTACGAGCAGTACTTC. J is TRBJ2-7 and V is TRBV29-1; D may be TRBD1 or TRBD2 (5 bases each). Looked up from germline, CDR1 is SQVTM and CDR2 is ANQGSEA. This CDR3 comprises 13 residues. Trimming left V 7 bases short and J 0 bases short, with 13 bases between.

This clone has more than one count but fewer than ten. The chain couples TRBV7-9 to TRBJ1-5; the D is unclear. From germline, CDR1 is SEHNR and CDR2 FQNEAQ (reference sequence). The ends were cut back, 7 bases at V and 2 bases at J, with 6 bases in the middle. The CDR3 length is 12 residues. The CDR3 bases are TGTGCCAGCACCGGGGGCAATCAGCCCCAGCATTTT. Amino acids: CASTGGNQPQHF.

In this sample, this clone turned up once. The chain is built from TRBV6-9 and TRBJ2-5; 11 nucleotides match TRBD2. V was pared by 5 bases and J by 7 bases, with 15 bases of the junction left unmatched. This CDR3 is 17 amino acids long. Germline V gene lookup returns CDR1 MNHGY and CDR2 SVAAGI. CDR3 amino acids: CASSTPLAGGREATQYF. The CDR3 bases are TGTGCCAGCAGTACTCCATTAGCGGGAGGGCGCGAGGCGACCCAGTACTTC.

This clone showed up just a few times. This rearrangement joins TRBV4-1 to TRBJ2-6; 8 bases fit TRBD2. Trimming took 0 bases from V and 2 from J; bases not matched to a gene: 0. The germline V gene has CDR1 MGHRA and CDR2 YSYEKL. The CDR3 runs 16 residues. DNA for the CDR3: TGCGCCAGCAGCCAAGACGGGAGGGCTGGGGCCAACGTCCTGACTTTC. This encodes CASSQDGRAGANVLTF.

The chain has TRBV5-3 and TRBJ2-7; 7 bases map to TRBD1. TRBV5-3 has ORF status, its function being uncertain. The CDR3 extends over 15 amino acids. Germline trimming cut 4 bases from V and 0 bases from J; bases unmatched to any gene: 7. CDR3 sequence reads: CARSGPGQPSYEQYF. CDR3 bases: TGTGCCAGAAGCGGACCGGGACAGCCCTCCTACGAGCAGTACTTC.

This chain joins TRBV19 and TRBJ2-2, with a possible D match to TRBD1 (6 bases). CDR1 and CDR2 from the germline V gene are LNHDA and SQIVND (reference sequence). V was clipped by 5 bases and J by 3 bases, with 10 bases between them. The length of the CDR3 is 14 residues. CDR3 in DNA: TGTGCCAGTAGTGTCAACAGGGACACCGGGGAGCTGTTTTTT. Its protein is CASSVNRDTGELFF.

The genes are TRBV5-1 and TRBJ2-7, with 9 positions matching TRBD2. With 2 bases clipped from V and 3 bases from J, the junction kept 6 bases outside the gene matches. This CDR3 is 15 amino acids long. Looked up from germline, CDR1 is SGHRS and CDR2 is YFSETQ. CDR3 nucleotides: TGCGCCAGCAGCTTTGGCGGGAGGGCCTACTACGAGCAGTACTTC. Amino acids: CASSFGGRAYYEQYF.